A single sample gave rise to the 9 T cell receptor beta chains below, sequenced in a study of post-analysis software for immune sequencing data. Whole-study findings and limits: The study found TRBV5-6, TRBV5-1 and TRBV20-1 among roughly 5 TRBV segments more frequent in patients than controls.

No antigen has been assigned to these receptors. TCR beta libraries were prepared from cDNA with unique molecular identifiers. TCRdb re-called the PCR reads with MiXCR, one entry per CDR3 protein. The sample consists of around 700,000 distinct CDR3 sequences, around 64% of them appearing once. The material sequenced was blood. These receptor sequences come from a girl aged 2 to 10 with multiple sclerosis.

The chain employs TRBV11-1 and TRBJ2-5; weak D call: TRBD1 (6 bases). Germline values: CDR1 SGHAT, CDR2 FQDESV (reference sequence). The CDR3 loop spans 15 amino acids. The V end was cut by 0 bases, the J end by 1 base, with 9 bases between. The CDR3 bases are TGTGCCAGCAGCTTAGCACAGGGAGTCCAAGAGACCCAGTACTTC. It translates to CASSLAQGVQETQYF. Full variable domain (remainder filled in from reference TRBV11-1 and TRBJ2-5): EAEVAQSPRYKITEKSQAVAFWCDPISGHATLYWYRQILGQGPELLVQFQDESVVDDSQLPKDRFSAERLKGVDSTLKIQPAELGDSAMYLCASSLAQGVQETQYFGPGTRLLVL.

This chain connects TRBV7-8 to TRBJ2-3, with D maybe TRBD1 (5 bases). With 3 bases removed from V and 6 bases from J, the gap between germline ends came to 25 bases. Germline values: CDR1 SGHVS, CDR2 FQNEAQ. The CDR3 spans 18 residues. CDR3: CASSFGLGQLPTRDTQYF. The CDR3 region has the DNA TGTGCCAGCAGCTTTGGCCTGGGGCAGCTTCCCACCCGCGATACGCAGTATTTT. The full variable domain, its missing parts supplied by reference TRBV7-8 and TRBJ2-3, is GAGVSQSPRYKVAKRGQDVALRCDPISGHVSLFWYQQALGQGPEFLTYFQNEAQLDKSGLPSDRFFAERPEGSVSTLKIQRTQQEDSAVYLCASSFGLGQLPTRDTQYFGPGTRLTVL.

This chain joins TRBV5-1 and TRBJ2-1; 12 nucleotides agree with TRBD2. V was pared by 5 bases and J by 4 bases, with 10 bases of the junction left unmatched. Germline lookup yields CDR1 SGHRS and CDR2 YFSETQ. The CDR3 totals 17 residues. The CDR3 region has the DNA TGCGCCAGCAGACCCGTCAGGGGGACTAGCGGGTACAATGAGCAGTTCTTC. It is translated as CASRPVRGTSGYNEQFF.

This sequence joins TRBV12-3 or TRBV12-4 and TRBJ2-7, with 9 bases aligning to TRBD1. V lost 6 bases, J lost 1 base, and 16 bases stayed unmatched. The CDR3 extends over 18 amino acids. The DNA for the CDR3 is TGTGCCAGCAGCCACGGCGGACAGGGGAAAGTTGCTTCCTACGAGCAGTACTTC. Amino acid sequence: CASSHGGQGKVASYEQYF.

The rearrangement links TRBV4-2 to TRBJ2-3; TRBD2 might be the D (5 bases). This CDR3 is 17 amino acids long. Germline CDR1 LGHNA, CDR2 YNFKEQ. V was trimmed by 0 bases and J by 2 bases, leaving 15 bases between them. DNA for the CDR3: TGTGCCAGCAGCCAAGAACGCCCCCAGCGGACCACAGATACGCAGTATTTT. This gives the protein CASSQERPQRTTDTQYF.

This clonotype was found a few times. The chain joins TRBV11-2 to TRBJ2-1; 10 nucleotides agree with TRBD2. The CDR3 consists of 14 residues. CDR1 is SGHAT and CDR2 is FQNNGV in the germline V gene. J lost 7 bases, V lost 3 bases, and 3 bases had no gene match. This chain's CDR3 is CASSLVAGGNEQFF. In DNA, the CDR3 is TGTGCCAGCAGCTTGGTAGCGGGGGGAAATGAGCAGTTCTTC.

V and J are TRBV27 and TRBJ1-2, with D possibly matching TRBD1 (6 bases). Trimming removed 5 bases from V and 6 bases from J, with 10 bases in between. The CDR3 spans 12 residues. CDR1 is MNHEY and CDR2 is SMNVEV in the germline V gene (reference sequence). The CDR3 region has the DNA TGTGCCAGCAGTAAGGACAGCCATGGCTACACCTTC. Encoded protein: CASSKDSHGYTF.

V is TRBV18 and J is TRBJ2-3; D ambiguous. The CDR3 contains 14 residues. Germline CDR1 and CDR2: KGHSH and LQKENI. V lost 0 bases and J lost 0, with 4 bases in between. The CDR3 DNA sequence: TGTGCCAGCTCACCACCCCAAAGCACAGATACGCAGTATTTT. Translating it yields CASSPPQSTDTQYF.

The chain is built from TRBV6-5 and TRBJ2-5; D might be TRBD1 (6 bases). Trimming pared 0 bases from V and 1 base from J, leaving 9 bases between. Germline CDR1 MNHEY, CDR2 SVGAGI. The CDR3 is made up of 15 amino acids. The CDR3 coding sequence is TGTGCCAGCAGTTACTCGGCAGGGGCCCAAGAGACCCAGTACTTC. It codes for CASSYSAGAQETQYF.